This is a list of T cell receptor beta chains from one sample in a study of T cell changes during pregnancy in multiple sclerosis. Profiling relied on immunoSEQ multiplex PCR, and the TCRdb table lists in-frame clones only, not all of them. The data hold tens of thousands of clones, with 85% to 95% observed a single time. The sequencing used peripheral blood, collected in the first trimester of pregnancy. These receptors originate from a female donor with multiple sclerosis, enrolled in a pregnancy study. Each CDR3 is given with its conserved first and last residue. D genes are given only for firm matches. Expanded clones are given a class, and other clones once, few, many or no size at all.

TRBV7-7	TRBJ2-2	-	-	CASSLLAGANTGELFF	TGTGCCAGCAGCTTATTGGCAGGGGCGAACACCGGGGAGCTGTTTTTT
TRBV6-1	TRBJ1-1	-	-	CASSPWGLQNTEAFF	TGTGCCAGCAGTCCCTGGGGACTCCAGAACACTGAAGCTTTCTTT
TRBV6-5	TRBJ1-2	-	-	CASSPEGAYGYTF	TGTGCCAGCAGTCCAGAGGGAGCATATGGCTACACCTTC
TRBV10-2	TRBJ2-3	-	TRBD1	CASRADRGLPDTQYF	TGCGCCAGCAGAGCGGACAGGGGCCTCCCAGATACGCAGTATTTT
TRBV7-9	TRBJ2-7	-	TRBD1	CASSSRPNRGGYDEQYF	TGTGCCAGCAGCTCCCGACCCAACAGGGGTGGGTACGACGAGCAGTACTTC
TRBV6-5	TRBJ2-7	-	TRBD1	CASSSNDRAYEQYF	TGTGCCAGCAGTTCGAACGACAGGGCCTACGAGCAGTACTTC
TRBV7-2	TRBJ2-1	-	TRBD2	CASSPRIAGDNEQFF	TGTGCCAGCAGCCCCCGGATAGCGGGTGACAATGAGCAGTTCTTC
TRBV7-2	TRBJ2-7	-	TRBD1	CASSFWDRGAHEQYF	TGTGCCAGCAGCTTTTGGGACAGGGGGGCACACGAGCAGTACTTC
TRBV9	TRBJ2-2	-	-	CASSVVSDTGELFF	TGTGCCAGCAGCGTAGTGAGTGACACCGGGGAGCTGTTTTTT
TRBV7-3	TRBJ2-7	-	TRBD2	CASSLSGTSGYEQYF	TGTGCCAGCAGCTTAAGTGGGACTAGCGGCTACGAGCAGTACTTC
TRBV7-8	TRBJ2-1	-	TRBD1	CASSLIFTGGAYNEQFF	TGTGCCAGCAGCTTAATCTTCACAGGGGGCGCCTACAATGAGCAGTTCTTC
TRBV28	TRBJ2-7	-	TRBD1	CASSVQGTEQYF	TGTGCCAGCAGTGTACAGGGGACCGAGCAGTACTTC
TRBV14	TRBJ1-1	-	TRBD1	CASSQLVGTGGKNTEAFF	TGTGCCAGCAGCCAACTCGTGGGGACAGGGGGCAAGAACACTGAAGCTTTCTTT
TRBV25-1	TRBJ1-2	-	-	CASSRPGLNYGYTF	TGTGCCAGCAGTCGACCAGGGCTTAACTATGGCTACACCTTC
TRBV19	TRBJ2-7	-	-	CASSPGVSEQYF	TGTGCCAGTAGTCCAGGGGTCAGCGAGCAGTACTTC
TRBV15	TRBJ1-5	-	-	CATSREDSRGQPQHF	TGTGCCACCAGCAGAGAGGACAGTCGGGGCCAGCCCCAGCATTTT
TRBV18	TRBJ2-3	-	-	CASQGLGTDTQYF	TGTGCCAGTCAGGGGTTGGGCACAGATACGCAGTATTTT
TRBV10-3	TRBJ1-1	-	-	CAISRDKLALNTEAFF	TGTGCCATCAGTCGGGACAAGCTCGCCTTGAACACTGAAGCTTTCTTT
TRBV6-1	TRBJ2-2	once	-	CASSEGLAGELFF	TGTGCCAGCAGTGAAGGGTTAGCGGGGGAGCTGTTTTTT
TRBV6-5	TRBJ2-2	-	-	CASSPGHYTGELFF	TGTGCCAGCAGCCCGGGACACTACACCGGGGAGCTGTTTTTT
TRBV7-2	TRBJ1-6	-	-	CASSLPRNSPLHF	TGTGCCAGCAGCTTACCCAGAAATTCACCCCTCCACTTT
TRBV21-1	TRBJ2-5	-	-	CASTGGQETQYF	TGTGCCAGCACCGGGGGGCAAGAGACCCAGTACTTC
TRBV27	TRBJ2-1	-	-	CASSLWLGAYNEQFF	TGTGCCAGCAGTTTATGGCTGGGCGCTTACAATGAGCAGTTCTTC
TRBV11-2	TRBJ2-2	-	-	CASSSHTGKTGELFF	TGTGCCAGCAGCAGCCATACAGGGAAAACCGGGGAGCTGTTTTTT
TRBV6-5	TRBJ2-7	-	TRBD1	CASSATGVEQYF	TGTGCCAGCAGTGCGACAGGGGTCGAGCAGTACTTC
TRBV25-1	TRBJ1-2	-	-	CASSDRTALNYGYTF	TGTGCCAGCAGTGACAGGACAGCGTTAAACTATGGCTACACCTTC
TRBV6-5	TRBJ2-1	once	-	CASSRSVSLYNEQFF	TGTGCCAGCAGTCGCTCGGTGTCTCTTTACAATGAGCAGTTCTTC
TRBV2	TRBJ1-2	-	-	CASSDRGYGYTF	TGTGCCAGCAGTGATCGAGGCTATGGCTACACCTTC
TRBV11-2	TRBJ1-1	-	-	CASSPIRGSTEAFF	TGTGCCAGCAGCCCCATACGAGGTAGCACTGAAGCTTTCTTT
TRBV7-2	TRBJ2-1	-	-	CASSRREYEQFF	TGTGCCAGCAGCCGTCGGGAGTATGAGCAGTTCTTC